The clone carrying this T cell receptor (beta chain) is a singleton in its sample. Its antigen is currently unknown. The identical CDR3 is also encoded by other nucleotide sequences in the sample. This specimen comes from a study of shared clonotypes between healthy human individuals. Study-level points and caveats: Non-shared clonotypes displayed generation probabilities falling below those of clonotypes present in all four donors.

Subsets obtained from CD4+ cells comprised CD45RA+ naive and CD45RA-negative memory cells. Trimming stripped 1 base from V and 8 bases from J, with 8 bases between. The CDR3 loop spans 12 amino acids. The V gene's germline CDR1 is MGHDK and CDR2 SYGVNS. Deep-level running was used for the assay. Every subset's genomic DNA went evenly onto several immunoSEQ plates. Clones were read by immunoSEQ multiplex PCR, and TCRdb kept only the in-frame ones, dropping some. The sample has about 2 million clones; roughly 96% are singletons. The clonotype comes from a man aged 18-30 years in good health. Sequenced: naive CD4+ T cells sorted from blood. The sample's subset: CD45RA+ positively selected. This chain links TRBV25-1 with TRBJ1-2; D gene unclear. As DNA, the CDR3 is TGTGCCAGCAGTGAATCCGGAGTAGGCTACACCTTC. Its protein is CASSESGVGYTF.